Below are 16 T cell receptor beta chains sequenced from a single sample in a study of blood T cells in healthy people across ages. Alongside a J-beta primer mix, a sample-barcoded 5' primer served in a second PCR lasting about 6 to 11 cycles. TCRdb re-derived calls from the 5' RACE reads in MiXCR, one entry per CDR3 protein. The data contain about 1.6 million distinct CDR3 sequences, about 35% of them seen just once; the ten biggest clones take up roughly 10%. The sequenced material came from blood. The receptors stem from a woman aged 25 to 39 in good health.

This clonotype was recorded a few times. The rearrangement joins TRBV6-5 to TRBJ2-3, with 7 bases matching TRBD1. CDR3 size: 15 residues. Per germline, CDR1 MNHEY and CDR2 SVGAGI. J gave up 1 base and V 5 bases, and 6 bases lay outside the gene matches. CDR3 in amino acids: CASSHQGVRTDTQYF. The CDR3 DNA is TGTGCCAGCAGTCACCAGGGGGTACGCACAGATACGCAGTATTTT.

This chain uses TRBV14 with TRBJ2-4; 7 positions match TRBD1. Losses at the gene ends were 6 bases for V and 7 bases for J; bases not matched to a gene: 6. The CDR3 is made up of 13 amino acids. Germline CDR1 SGHDN, CDR2 FVKESK. The CDR3 DNA follows: TGTGCCAGCAGAAGACAGGGAGAGAACATTCAGTACTTC. Encoded protein: CASRRQGENIQYF. The complete variable domain, with remaining parts taken from reference TRBV14 and TRBJ2-4, reads EAGVTQFPSHSVIEKGQTVTLRCDPISGHDNLYWYRRVMGKEIKFLLHFVKESKQDESGMPNNRFLAERTGGTYSTLKVQPAELEDSGVYFCASRRQGENIQYFGAGTRLSVL.

This chain uses TRBV9 with TRBJ2-3; D possibly corresponds to TRBD1 (7 bases). CDR1 and CDR2 from the germline V gene are SGDLS and YYNGEE. The V and J ends lost 0 bases and 6 bases respectively, with 20 bases between them. The CDR3 is 17 amino acids. The DNA for the CDR3 is TGTGCCAGCAGCGTAGTAGGAGGGGGCCCCGCTAGGGATACGCAGTATTTT. Its translation: CASSVVGGGPARDTQYF. Full variable domain (rest looked up from reference TRBV9 and TRBJ2-3): DSGVTQTPKHLITATGQRVTLRCSPRSGDLSVYWYQQSLDQGLQFLIQYYNGEERAKGNILERFSAQQFPDLHSELNLSSLELGDSALYFCASSVVGGGPARDTQYFGPGTRLTVL.

The rearrangement uses TRBV20-1 and TRBJ2-1; tentative D call: TRBD2 (5 bases). The ends were cut back, 5 bases at V and 3 bases at J, with 14 bases in the middle. The CDR3 has 14 residues. Germline V lookup: CDR1 DFQATT, CDR2 SNEGSKA (reference sequence). CDR3 residues: CSALTKKVYNEQFF. The DNA for the CDR3 is TGCAGTGCTTTGACTAAGAAAGTCTACAATGAGCAGTTCTTC.

This clonotype was counted only a few times. This chain uses TRBV5-1 with TRBJ2-2; D is uncertain. Germline V gene data show CDR1 as SGHRS and CDR2 as YFSETQ. The CDR3 extends over 13 amino acids. V was cut by 0 bases and J by 4 bases, with 4 bases left in between. CDR3 in amino acids: CASSLATTGELFF. The CDR3 nucleotides are TGCGCCAGCAGCTTGGCTACCACCGGGGAGCTGTTTTTT.

There are many counts of this clonotype. V and J are TRBV13 and TRBJ2-5, with 9 bases identical to TRBD2. This CDR3 region has 16 residues. Germline V gene sequence: CDR1 PRHDT, CDR2 FYEKMQ (reference sequence). With 5 bases clipped from V and 7 bases from J, the junction kept 14 bases outside the gene matches. The CDR3 DNA is TGTGCCAGCAGCCCCCAGGCTAGCGGGGAATCGGGGACCCAGTACTTC. Amino acid sequence: CASSPQASGESGTQYF.

The rearrangement links TRBV20-1 to TRBJ2-5; no clear D gene. The germline gives CDR1 DFQATT, CDR2 SNEGSKA (reference sequence). Trimming removed 0 bases at V and 5 bases at J, with 10 bases between. This CDR3 is built from 13 residues. This CDR3 reads CSARDLKGETQYF. The DNA for the CDR3 is TGCAGTGCTAGAGATTTGAAAGGGGAGACCCAGTACTTC.

This clonotype appeared a few times. The genes are TRBV20-1 and TRBJ2-6; TRBD1 agrees at 8 bases. The CDR3 has 20 amino acids. CDR1 and CDR2 from the germline V gene are DFQATT and SNEGSKA (reference sequence). V was clipped by 1 base and J by 0 bases; unmatched bases: 14. Written as DNA, the CDR3 is TGCAGTGCTAGAGCCCGGAGTGGACAGGGAGCTGGCTCTGGGGCCAACGTCCTGACTTTC. It specifies CSARARSGQGAGSGANVLTF.

This clonotype has a handful of counts. CDR3 protein: CSARIGYNEQFF. The CDR3, as DNA: TGCAGTGCTAGAATCGGATACAATGAGCAGTTCTTC. The J gene is TRBJ2-1, the V gene TRBV20-1; D remains unclear. V lost 2 bases and J lost 4, with 6 bases in between. The length of the CDR3 is 12 residues. Germline values: CDR1 DFQATT, CDR2 SNEGSKA (reference sequence).

This clonotype was counted a few times. The rearrangement joins TRBV7-9 to TRBJ2-5; TRBD2 is a possible D gene (6 bases). V was pared by 8 bases and J by 2 bases, with 9 bases between. CDR3 length: 12 residues. Germline loops: CDR1 SEHNR, CDR2 FQNEAQ (reference sequence). The CDR3 loop reads CASAGKQETQYF. Here the CDR3 DNA reads TGTGCCAGCGCGGGGAAGCAAGAGACCCAGTACTTC.

The chain carries TRBV27 and TRBJ2-1; perhaps D is TRBD1 or TRBD2 (6 bases each). The CDR3 has 17 amino acids. V lost 4 bases and J 3 bases, leaving 19 bases between the germline ends. Per germline, CDR1 MNHEY and CDR2 SMNVEV (reference sequence). CDR3 loop: CASSWAGAEGIYNEQFF. The CDR3 coding sequence is TGTGCCAGCAGTTGGGCAGGGGCGGAGGGCATCTACAATGAGCAGTTCTTC.

This clonotype was picked up one time. This rearrangement joins TRBV10-3 to TRBJ2-6, with TRBD1 matching over 12 bases. This CDR3 has 17 residues. Trimming at V came to 10 bases and at J to 2 bases, leaving 9 bases not matched to a gene. In germline, CDR1 is ENHRY, CDR2 SYGVKD. CDR3 region: CATGAGTGGAGANVLTF. The CDR3, as DNA: TGTGCCACCGGGGCGGGGACAGGGGGCGCTGGGGCCAACGTCCTGACTTTC.

The CDR3: CASSKDREESEAFF. The CDR3 nucleotides read TGTGCCAGCAGCAAGGACAGGGAGGAATCTGAAGCTTTCTTT. This chain uses TRBV7-9 with TRBJ1-1, with 8 bases identical to TRBD1. CDR3 length equals 14 residues. The V segment lost 5 bases and the J segment 6 bases; nucleotides outside the gene matches: 8. CDR1 and CDR2 from the germline V gene are SEHNR and FQNEAQ (reference sequence).

Points on this clonotype: Germline and junction disagree at one end, which may indicate a read error. The chain links TRBV9 to TRBJ2-1; perhaps TRBD1 as D (6 bases). The CDR3 sequence is 14 residues long. Germline V gene data show CDR1 as SGDLS and CDR2 as YYNGEE. The CDR3 DNA reads TGTGCCGGCAGCGTAGCAGGGACAACGGGTGAGCAGTTCTTC. Translating it yields CAGSVAGTTGEQFF.

The V call is TRBV20-1, the J call TRBJ2-3; D may be TRBD1 (5 bases). CDR3 length: 12 residues. Between the trimmed V and J ends, which lost 6 bases and 3 bases, there was a span of 10 bases. Germline values: CDR1 DFQATT, CDR2 SNEGSKA (reference sequence). CDR3 DNA: TGCAGTGCCGGACATGGGACAGATACGCAGTATTTT. It translates to CSAGHGTDTQYF.

In regard to this clonotype: This may stem from a read error, because a much larger clone lies one nucleotide away. The CDR3 DNA is TGTGCCATCAGTGAGTCCTTGGACATAAGCTCCTACGAGCAGTACTTC. This sequence encodes CAISESLDISSYEQYF. The chain uses TRBV10-3 and TRBJ2-7, with a possible D match to TRBD1 (5 bases). This CDR3 contains 16 residues. Trimming removed 0 bases from V and 0 bases from J, with 12 bases in between. The V gene's germline CDR1 is ENHRY and CDR2 SYGVKD.